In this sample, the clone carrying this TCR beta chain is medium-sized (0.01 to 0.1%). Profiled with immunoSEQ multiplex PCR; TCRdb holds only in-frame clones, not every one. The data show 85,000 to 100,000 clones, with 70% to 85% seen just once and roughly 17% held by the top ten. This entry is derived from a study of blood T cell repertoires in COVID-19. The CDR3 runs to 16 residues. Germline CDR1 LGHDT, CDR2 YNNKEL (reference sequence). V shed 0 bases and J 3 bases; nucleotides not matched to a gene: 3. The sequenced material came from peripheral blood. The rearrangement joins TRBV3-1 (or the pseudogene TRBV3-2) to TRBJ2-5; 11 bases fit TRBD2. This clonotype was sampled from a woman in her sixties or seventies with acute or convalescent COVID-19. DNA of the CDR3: TGTGCCAGCAGCCAAGAGTTAGCGGGGGGGAAAGAGACCCAGTACTTC. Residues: CASSQELAGGKETQYF.